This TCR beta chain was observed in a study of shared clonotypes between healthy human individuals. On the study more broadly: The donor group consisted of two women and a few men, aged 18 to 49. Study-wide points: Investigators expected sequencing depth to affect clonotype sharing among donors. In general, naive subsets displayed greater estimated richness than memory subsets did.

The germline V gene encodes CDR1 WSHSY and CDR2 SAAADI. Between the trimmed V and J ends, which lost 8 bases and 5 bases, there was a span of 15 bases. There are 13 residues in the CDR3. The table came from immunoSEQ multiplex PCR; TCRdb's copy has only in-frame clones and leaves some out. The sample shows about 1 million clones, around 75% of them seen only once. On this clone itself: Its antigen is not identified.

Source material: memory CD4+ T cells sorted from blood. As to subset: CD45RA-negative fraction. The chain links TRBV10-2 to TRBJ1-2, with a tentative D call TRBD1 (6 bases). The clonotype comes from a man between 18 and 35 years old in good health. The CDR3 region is CASSEGGLYGYTF. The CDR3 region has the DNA TGCGCCAGCTCCGAGGGGGGTTTGTATGGCTACACCTTC.